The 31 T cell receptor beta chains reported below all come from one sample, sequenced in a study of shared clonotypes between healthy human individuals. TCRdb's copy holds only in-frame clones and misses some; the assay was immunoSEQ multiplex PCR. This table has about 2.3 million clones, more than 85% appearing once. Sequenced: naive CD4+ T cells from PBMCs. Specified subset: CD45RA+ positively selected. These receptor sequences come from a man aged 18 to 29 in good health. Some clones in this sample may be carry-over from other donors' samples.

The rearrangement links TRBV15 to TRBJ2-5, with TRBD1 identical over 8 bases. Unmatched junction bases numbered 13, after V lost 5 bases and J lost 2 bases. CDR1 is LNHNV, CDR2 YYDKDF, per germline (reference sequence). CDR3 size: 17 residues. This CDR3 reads CATSRTRTGRGQETQYF. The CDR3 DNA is TGTGCCACCAGCCGGACAAGGACAGGGAGAGGTCAAGAGACCCAGTACTTC.

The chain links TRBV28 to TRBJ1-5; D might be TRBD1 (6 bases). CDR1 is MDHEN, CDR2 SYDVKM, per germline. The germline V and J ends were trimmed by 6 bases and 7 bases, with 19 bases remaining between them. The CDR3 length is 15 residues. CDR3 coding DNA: TGTGCCAGCAGATCCCTACAGGGAACATGGCAGCCCCAGCATTTT. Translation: CASRSLQGTWQPQHF.

The CDR3 reads CASSQDLGDTQYF. The CDR3 bases are TGTGCCAGCAGCCAAGATCTGGGAGATACGCAGTATTTT. The V gene is TRBV4-2, the J gene TRBJ2-3; D not certain. The length of the CDR3 is 13 residues. Germline V gene lookup returns CDR1 LGHNA and CDR2 YNFKEQ. The V and J ends lost 0 bases and 5 bases respectively, with 6 bases between them.

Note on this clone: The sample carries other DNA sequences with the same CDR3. Here the CDR3 DNA reads TGTGCCTGGAGACCCAACACCGGGGAGCTGTTTTTT. Translated, it gives CAWRPNTGELFF. The J gene is TRBJ2-2, the V gene TRBV30; D gene ambiguous. Germline loops: CDR1 GTSNPN, CDR2 SVGIG (reference sequence). Deletions cut 3 bases from V and 2 bases from J, with 4 bases between. The CDR3 runs 12 residues.

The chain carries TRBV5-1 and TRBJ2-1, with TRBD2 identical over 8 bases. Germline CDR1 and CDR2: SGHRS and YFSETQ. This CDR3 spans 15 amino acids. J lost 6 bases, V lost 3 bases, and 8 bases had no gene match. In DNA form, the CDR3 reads TGCGCCAGCAGCTGGATAGCGGGAACCGCCAATGAGCAGTTCTTC. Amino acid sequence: CASSWIAGTANEQFF.

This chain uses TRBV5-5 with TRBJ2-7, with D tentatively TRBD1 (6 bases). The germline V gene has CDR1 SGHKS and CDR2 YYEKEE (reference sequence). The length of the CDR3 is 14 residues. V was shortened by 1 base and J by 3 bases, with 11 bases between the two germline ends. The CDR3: CASSLHRESYEQYF. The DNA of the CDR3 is TGTGCCAGCAGCTTGCACAGGGAAAGCTACGAGCAGTACTTC.

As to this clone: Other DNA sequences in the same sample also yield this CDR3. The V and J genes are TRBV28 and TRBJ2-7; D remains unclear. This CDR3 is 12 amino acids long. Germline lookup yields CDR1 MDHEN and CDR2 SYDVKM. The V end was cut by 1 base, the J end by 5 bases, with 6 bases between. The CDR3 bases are TGTGCCAGCAGTTTATCAGGTGACGAGCAGTACTTC. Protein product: CASSLSGDEQYF.

The CDR3 loop reads CASSPRRDIGGYTF. The CDR3 DNA sequence: TGTGCCAGCAGCCCGCGACGGGATATTGGGGGCTACACCTTC. V is TRBV7-2 and J is TRBJ1-2; the D is unclear. CDR3 size: 14 residues. The V gene's germline CDR1 is SGHTA and CDR2 FQGNSA. The V gene lost 5 bases and the J gene lost 8 bases, with 18 bases spanning the gap.

The CDR3 sequence: CASSTFAGYLASTYEQYF. CDR3 DNA: TGTGCCAGCAGTACCTTCGCGGGATACCTAGCTTCTACCTACGAGCAGTACTTC. The chain combines TRBV27 with TRBJ2-7, with D maybe TRBD2 (6 bases). Trimming removed 5 bases at V and 2 bases at J, with 25 bases between. The germline V gene encodes CDR1 MNHEY and CDR2 SMNVEV (reference sequence). This CDR3 is 18 amino acids long.

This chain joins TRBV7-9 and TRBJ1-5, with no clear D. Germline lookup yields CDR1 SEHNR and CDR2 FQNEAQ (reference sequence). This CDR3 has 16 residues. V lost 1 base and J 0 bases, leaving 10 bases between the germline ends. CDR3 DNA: TGTGCCAGCAGCTTAGACGCAGGTCGTAGCAATCAGCCCCAGCATTTT. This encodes CASSLDAGRSNQPQHF.

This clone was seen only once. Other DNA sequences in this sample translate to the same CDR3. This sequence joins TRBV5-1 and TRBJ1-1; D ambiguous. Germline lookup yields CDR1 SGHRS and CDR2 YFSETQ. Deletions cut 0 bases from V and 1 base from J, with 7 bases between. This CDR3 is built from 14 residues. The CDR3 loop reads CASSLEGWNTEAFF. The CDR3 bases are TGCGCCAGCAGCTTGGAGGGTTGGAACACTGAAGCTTTCTTT.

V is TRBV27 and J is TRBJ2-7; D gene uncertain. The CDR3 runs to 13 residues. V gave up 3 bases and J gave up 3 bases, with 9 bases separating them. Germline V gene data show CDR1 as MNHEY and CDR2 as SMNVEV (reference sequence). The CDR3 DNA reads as TGTGCCAGCAGTTTTGGCTGGGGCTACGAGCAGTACTTC. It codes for CASSFGWGYEQYF.

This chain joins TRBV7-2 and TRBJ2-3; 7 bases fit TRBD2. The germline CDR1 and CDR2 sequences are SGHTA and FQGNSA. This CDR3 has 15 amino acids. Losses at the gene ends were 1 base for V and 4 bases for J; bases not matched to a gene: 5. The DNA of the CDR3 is TGTGCCAGCAGCTTAGGGGACTATATATCAGATACGCAGTATTTT. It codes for CASSLGDYISDTQYF.

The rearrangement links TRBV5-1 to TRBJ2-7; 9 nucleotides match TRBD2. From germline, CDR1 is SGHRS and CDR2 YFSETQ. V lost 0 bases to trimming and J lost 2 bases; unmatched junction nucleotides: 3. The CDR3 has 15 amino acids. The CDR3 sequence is CASSLGTSDAYEQYF. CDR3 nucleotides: TGCGCCAGCAGCTTGGGGACTAGCGATGCCTACGAGCAGTACTTC.

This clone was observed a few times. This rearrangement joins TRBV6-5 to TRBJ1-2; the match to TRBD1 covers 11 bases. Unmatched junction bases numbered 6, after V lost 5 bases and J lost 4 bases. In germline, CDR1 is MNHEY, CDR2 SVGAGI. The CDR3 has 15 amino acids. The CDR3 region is CASSTGQGAVYGYTF. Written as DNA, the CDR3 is TGTGCCAGCAGTACTGGACAGGGGGCGGTCTATGGCTACACCTTC.

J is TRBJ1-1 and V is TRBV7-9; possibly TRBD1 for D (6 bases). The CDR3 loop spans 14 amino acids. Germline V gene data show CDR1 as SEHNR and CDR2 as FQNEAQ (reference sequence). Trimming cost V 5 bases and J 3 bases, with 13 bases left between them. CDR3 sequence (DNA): TGTGCCAGCAGCCCCACCAGGGGAGACACTGAAGCTTTCTTT. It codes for CASSPTRGDTEAFF.

For the CDR3, the DNA is TGTGCCAGCAGCTTCCTTAGCGGGAGCCCCGGGGAGCTGTTTTTT. Its translation is CASSFLSGSPGELFF. The chain joins TRBV7-3 to TRBJ2-2, with TRBD2 matching over 9 bases. Losses at the gene ends were 3 bases for V and 6 bases for J; bases not matched to a gene: 5. The CDR3 totals 15 residues. Germline V gives CDR1 SGHTA, CDR2 FQGTGA.

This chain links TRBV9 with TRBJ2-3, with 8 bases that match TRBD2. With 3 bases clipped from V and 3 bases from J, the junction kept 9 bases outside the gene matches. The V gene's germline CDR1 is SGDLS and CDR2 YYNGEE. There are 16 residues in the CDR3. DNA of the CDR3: TGTGCCAGCAGCGAGAGACCGGGACTAGGAACAGATACGCAGTATTTT. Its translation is CASSERPGLGTDTQYF.

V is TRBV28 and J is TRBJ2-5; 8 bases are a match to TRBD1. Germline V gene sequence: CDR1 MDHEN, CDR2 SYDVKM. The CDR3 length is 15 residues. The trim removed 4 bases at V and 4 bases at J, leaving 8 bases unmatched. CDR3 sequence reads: CASSSRDRYRETQYF. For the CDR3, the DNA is TGTGCCAGCAGTTCCCGGGACAGGTATCGAGAGACCCAGTACTTC.

CDR3 protein: CASSRWGLAGDTDTQYF. CDR3 nucleotides: TGTGCCAGCAGCCGCTGGGGTCTAGCGGGGGATACAGATACGCAGTATTTT. The rearrangement links TRBV7-9 to TRBJ2-3; TRBD2 agrees at 10 bases. The CDR3 totals 17 residues. Germline loops: CDR1 SEHNR, CDR2 FQNEAQ (reference sequence). The trim removed 5 bases at V and 3 bases at J, leaving 11 bases unmatched.

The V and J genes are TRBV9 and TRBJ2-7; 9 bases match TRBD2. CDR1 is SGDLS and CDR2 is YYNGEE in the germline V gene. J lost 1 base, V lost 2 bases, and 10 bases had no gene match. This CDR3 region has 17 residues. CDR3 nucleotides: TGTGCCAGCAGCGTTGGGACTAGCTATGGGGTGTCCTACGAGCAGTACTTC. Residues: CASSVGTSYGVSYEQYF.

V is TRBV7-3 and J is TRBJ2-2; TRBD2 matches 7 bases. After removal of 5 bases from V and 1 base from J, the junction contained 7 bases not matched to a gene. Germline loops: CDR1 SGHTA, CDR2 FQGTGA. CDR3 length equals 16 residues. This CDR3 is CASSQLPGGNTGELFF. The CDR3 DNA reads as TGTGCCAGCAGCCAACTACCGGGAGGGAACACCGGGGAGCTGTTTTTT.

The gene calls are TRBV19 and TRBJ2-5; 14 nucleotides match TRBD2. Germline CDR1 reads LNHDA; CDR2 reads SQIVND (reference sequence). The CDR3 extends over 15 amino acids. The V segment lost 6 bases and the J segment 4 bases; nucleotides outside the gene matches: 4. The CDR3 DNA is TGTGCCAGTAGAGCGACTAGCGGGAGGGCAGAGACCCAGTACTTC. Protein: CASRATSGRAETQYF.

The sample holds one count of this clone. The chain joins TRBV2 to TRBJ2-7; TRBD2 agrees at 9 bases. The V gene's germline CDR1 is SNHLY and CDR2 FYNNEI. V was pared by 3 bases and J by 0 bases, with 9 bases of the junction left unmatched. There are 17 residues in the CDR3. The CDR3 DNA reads TGTGCCAGCAGTGATGGATCTAGCGGGGTTAGCTCCTACGAGCAGTACTTC. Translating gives CASSDGSSGVSSYEQYF.

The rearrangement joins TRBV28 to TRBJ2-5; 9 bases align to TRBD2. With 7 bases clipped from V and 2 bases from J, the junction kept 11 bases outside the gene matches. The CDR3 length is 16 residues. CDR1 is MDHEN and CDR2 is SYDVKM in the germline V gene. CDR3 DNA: TGTGCCAGCACCCGGCTAGCGGGAAGAGCACAAGAGACCCAGTACTTC. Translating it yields CASTRLAGRAQETQYF. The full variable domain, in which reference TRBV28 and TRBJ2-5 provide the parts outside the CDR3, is DVKVTQSSRYLVKRTGEKVFLECVQDMDHENMFWYRQDPGLGLRLIYFSYDVKMKEKGDIPEGYSVSREKKERFSLILESASTNQTSMYLCASTRLAGRAQETQYFGPGTRLLVL.

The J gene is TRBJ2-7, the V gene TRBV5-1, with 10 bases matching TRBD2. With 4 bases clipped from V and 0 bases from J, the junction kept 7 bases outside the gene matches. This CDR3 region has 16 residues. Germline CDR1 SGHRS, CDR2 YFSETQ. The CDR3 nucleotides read TGCGCCAGCAGCAGTACGACTAGCGGGTACTCCTACGAGCAGTACTTC. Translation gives CASSSTTSGYSYEQYF.

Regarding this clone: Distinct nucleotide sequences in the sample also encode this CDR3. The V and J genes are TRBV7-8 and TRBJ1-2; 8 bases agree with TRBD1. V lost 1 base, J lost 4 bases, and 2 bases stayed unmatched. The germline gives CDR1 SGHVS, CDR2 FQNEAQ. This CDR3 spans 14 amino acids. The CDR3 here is CASSLGGTGYGYTF. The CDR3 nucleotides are TGTGCCAGCAGCTTAGGGGGGACAGGCTATGGCTACACCTTC.

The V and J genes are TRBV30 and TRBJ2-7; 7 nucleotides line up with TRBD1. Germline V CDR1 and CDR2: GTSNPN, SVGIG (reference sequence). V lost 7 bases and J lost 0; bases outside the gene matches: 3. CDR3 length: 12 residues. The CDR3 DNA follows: TGTGCCTTAGGGACAGCCTCCTACGAGCAGTACTTC. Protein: CALGTASYEQYF.

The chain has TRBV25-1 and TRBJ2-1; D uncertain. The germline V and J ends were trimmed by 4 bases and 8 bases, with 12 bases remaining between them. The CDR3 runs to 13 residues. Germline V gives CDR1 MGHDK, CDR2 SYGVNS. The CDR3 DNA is TGTGCCAGCAGTGGCGACTGGACGTATGAGCAGTTCTTC. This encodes CASSGDWTYEQFF.

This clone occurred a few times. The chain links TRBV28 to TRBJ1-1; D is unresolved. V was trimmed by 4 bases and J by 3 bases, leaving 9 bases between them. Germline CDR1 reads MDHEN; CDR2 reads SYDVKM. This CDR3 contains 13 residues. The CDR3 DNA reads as TGTGCCAGCAGTTCCCCAGAGTACACTGAAGCTTTCTTT. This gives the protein CASSSPEYTEAFF.

Here the CDR3 reads CASSDRDYKETQYF. CDR3 bases: TGTGCCAGCAGCGACCGGGACTACAAAGAGACCCAGTACTTC. This chain links TRBV9 with TRBJ2-5; 7 bases are shared with TRBD2. This CDR3 has 14 amino acids. V shed 3 bases, J shed 3 bases, and the junction held 5 bases outside the gene matches. Looked up from germline, CDR1 is SGDLS and CDR2 is YYNGEE.